These 20 T cell receptor beta chains came from one sample sequenced in a study of blood T cell repertoires in COVID-19. Only in-frame clones appear in the TCRdb table, and some are missing; sequencing was by immunoSEQ multiplex PCR. The sample includes around 60,000 clones, roughly 88% seen only once; the top ten take under 4.5%. The sequenced sample was peripheral blood. The receptors were sampled from a human donor in a cohort sampled during active COVID-19.

This chain uses TRBV24-1 with TRBJ2-3, with D hard to call. In germline, CDR1 is KGHDR, CDR2 SFDVKD. V was clipped by 4 bases and J by 6 bases, with 10 bases between them. There are 13 residues in the CDR3. The CDR3 DNA reads TGTGCCACCAGTGACCGCCAGAGGGATACGCAGTATTTT. Its protein is CATSDRQRDTQYF.

The rearrangement joins TRBV6-4 to TRBJ2-3; 7 bases are shared with TRBD2. Trimming took 3 bases from V and 5 from J; bases not matched to a gene: 5. The germline gives CDR1 MRHNA, CDR2 SNTAGT. The CDR3 runs to 14 residues. The chain's CDR3 is CASSEGREGDTQYF. CDR3 nucleotides: TGTGCCAGCAGTGAGGGCAGGGAGGGAGATACGCAGTATTTT.

This chain links TRBV6-5 with TRBJ2-7, with D perhaps TRBD1 (5 bases). This CDR3 is built from 13 residues. Per the germline V gene, CDR1 is MNHEY and CDR2 is SVGAGI. Trimming pared 6 bases from V and 5 bases from J, leaving 14 bases between. The CDR3 nucleotides read TGTGCCAGCAGAGGCCAGGGTGCCCACGAGCAGTACTTC. Translating gives CASRGQGAHEQYF.

V is TRBV6-5 and J is TRBJ2-1; D possibly corresponds to TRBD2 (6 bases). The CDR3 is 14 amino acids. The V gene lost 6 bases and the J gene lost 0 bases, with 9 bases spanning the gap. Germline-derived CDR1 and CDR2 are MNHEY and SVGAGI. CDR3 DNA sequence: TGTGCCAGCAGCCTAGCGTACTCCTACAATGAGCAGTTCTTC. This sequence encodes CASSLAYSYNEQFF.

The V call is TRBV28, the J call TRBJ2-6, with D unresolved. Germline V CDR1 and CDR2: MDHEN, SYDVKM. The CDR3 sequence is 14 residues long. Deletions cut 10 bases from V and 1 base from J, with 11 bases between. CDR3 amino acids: CATKFGSGANVLTF. CDR3 bases: TGTGCCACCAAATTCGGGTCTGGGGCCAACGTCCTGACTTTC.

V gene TRBV4-1 combines with J gene TRBJ2-7; 12 bases are a match to TRBD2. The CDR3 contains 14 residues. Germline V gene data show CDR1 as MGHRA and CDR2 as YSYEKL. V shed 3 bases and J 4 bases; nucleotides not matched to a gene: 1. CDR3 DNA sequence: TGCGCCAGCAGCCATACTAGCGGGGGGTACGAGCAGTACTTC. Translating it yields CASSHTSGGYEQYF.

The chain links TRBV15 to TRBJ2-5; weak D call: TRBD2 (5 bases). V lost 0 bases, J lost 5 bases, and 16 bases lay in between. The germline V gene encodes CDR1 LNHNV and CDR2 YYDKDF (reference sequence). The CDR3 loop spans 16 amino acids. The CDR3 loop is CATSRDRASSRETQYF. DNA of the CDR3: TGTGCCACCAGCAGAGATAGGGCTAGCTCGAGGGAGACCCAGTACTTC.

CDR3 nucleotide sequence: TGTGCCTGGAGTGTATACGGCAGGGGAAGGGCTGAAGCTTTCTTT. This sequence encodes CAWSVYGRGRAEAFF. The chain couples TRBV30 to TRBJ1-1, with D perhaps TRBD1 (6 bases). Germline-derived CDR1 and CDR2 are GTSNPN and SVGIG (reference sequence). V lost 0 bases and J lost 6, with 17 bases in between. CDR3 length: 15 amino acids.

This rearrangement joins TRBV19 to TRBJ1-1; possible D gene TRBD1, 5 bases. The CDR3 length is 12 residues. CDR1 LNHDA and CDR2 SQIVND come from the germline V gene (reference sequence). Trimming removed 9 bases from V and 4 bases from J, with 12 bases in between. As DNA, the CDR3 is TGTGCCAGCAAGGGGCATGGCACTGAAGCTTTCTTT. Amino acid sequence: CASKGHGTEAFF.

The V call is TRBV19, the J call TRBJ2-1; 7 bases line up with TRBD1. Looked up from germline, CDR1 is LNHDA and CDR2 is SQIVND (reference sequence). J was trimmed by 3 bases and V by 8 bases; bases with no gene match: 7. The CDR3 sequence is 14 residues long. The CDR3 here is CASRQGVNYNEQFF. CDR3 in DNA: TGTGCCAGTCGCCAGGGGGTGAACTACAATGAGCAGTTCTTC.

The chain couples TRBV24-1 to TRBJ2-2, with D possibly being TRBD1 (6 bases). Deletions cut 0 bases from V and 4 bases from J, with 17 bases between. From germline, CDR1 is KGHDR and CDR2 SFDVKD. The CDR3 consists of 18 residues. The CDR3 coding sequence is TGTGCCACCAGTGATTTGAGGACAGTCCCTCGGGTCACCGGGGAGCTGTTTTTT. It translates to CATSDLRTVPRVTGELFF.

J is TRBJ1-1 and V is TRBV15, with D possibly being TRBD1 (5 bases). The V end was cut by 0 bases, the J end by 10 bases, with 15 bases between. The CDR3 has 14 residues. The germline V gene encodes CDR1 LNHNV and CDR2 YYDKDF (reference sequence). The DNA for the CDR3 is TGTGCCACCAGCAGAGACTTGTTCAGGGAAGTAGCTTTCTTT. Protein product: CATSRDLFREVAFF.

V and J are TRBV18 and TRBJ1-1; TRBD1 matches at 9 bases. There are 14 residues in the CDR3. Germline CDR1 and CDR2: KGHSH and LQKENI. With 2 bases clipped from V and 4 bases from J, the junction kept 2 bases outside the gene matches. The DNA for the CDR3 is TGTGCCAGCTCACCAGCACAGGGGGCCACTGAAGCTTTCTTT. Translation gives CASSPAQGATEAFF.

CDR3 DNA sequence: TGTGCCAGCAGTGAATCTGTTGAGCAGTTCTTC. It codes for CASSESVEQFF. The rearrangement joins TRBV2 to TRBJ2-1; no firm D call. The CDR3 has 11 amino acids. The germline V gene encodes CDR1 SNHLY and CDR2 FYNNEI. V was cut by 2 bases and J by 9 bases, with 5 bases left in between.

The rearrangement joins TRBV30 to TRBJ2-2, with 7 bases lining up with TRBD2. V gave up 0 bases and J gave up 3 bases; unmatched junction bases: 7. Germline CDR1 and CDR2: GTSNPN and SVGIG (reference sequence). CDR3 length: 16 residues. Written as DNA, the CDR3 is TGTGCCTGGAGTGTACTCCCTAGCGGACACACCGGGGAGCTGTTTTTT. It encodes CAWSVLPSGHTGELFF.

The J gene is TRBJ2-2, the V gene TRBV10-3, with 9 bases that match TRBD2. Germline CDR1 reads ENHRY; CDR2 reads SYGVKD. V lost 1 base and J lost 7; bases outside the gene matches: 7. The CDR3 covers 16 residues. CDR3: CAISEWRGGWGGELFF. CDR3 nucleotide sequence: TGTGCCATCAGTGAGTGGCGGGGGGGCTGGGGCGGGGAGCTGTTTTTT.

This clone was seen just once. This chain uses TRBV7-2 with TRBJ2-7; the match to TRBD1 covers 7 bases. The germline CDR1 and CDR2 sequences are SGHTA and FQGNSA. The CDR3 has 15 residues. Losses at the gene ends were 2 bases for V and 3 bases for J; bases not matched to a gene: 7. The CDR3 DNA is TGTGCCAGCAGCTTAAGAGGCCGACAGGGCTACGAGCAGTACTTC. Amino acids: CASSLRGRQGYEQYF.

V is TRBV2 and J is TRBJ2-5, with TRBD2 as a possible D gene (5 bases). V lost 6 bases, J lost 1 base, and 18 bases lay in between. This CDR3 is built from 16 residues. The germline V gene encodes CDR1 SNHLY and CDR2 FYNNEI. DNA of the CDR3: TGTGCCAGCAGGGATAGAGGGTCCCCACTCCAAGAGACCCAGTACTTC. Amino acids: CASRDRGSPLQETQYF. The full variable domain, with the rest looked up from reference TRBV2 and TRBJ2-5, is EPEVTQTPSHQVTQMGQEVILRCVPISNHLYFYWYRQILGQKVEFLVSFYNNEISEKSEIFDDQFSVERPDGSNFTLKIRSTKLEDSAMYFCASRDRGSPLQETQYFGPGTRLLVL.

The rearrangement links TRBV6-2 or TRBV6-3 to TRBJ1-1, with D perhaps TRBD1 (6 bases). The V gene's germline CDR1 is MNHEY and CDR2 SVGEGT. The germline V and J ends were trimmed by 3 bases and 4 bases, with 12 bases remaining between them. This CDR3 spans 14 amino acids. Written as DNA, the CDR3 is TGTGCCAGCAGTTATAAGGTAGGGGGCACTGAAGCTTTCTTT. Translating it yields CASSYKVGGTEAFF.

The CDR3 reads CASSLLGAGGELFF. The CDR3 nucleotides are TGTGCCAGCAGTTTATTGGGGGCGGGCGGGGAGCTGTTTTTT. The chain combines TRBV27 with TRBJ2-2; TRBD1 is a possible D gene (6 bases). The V end lost 1 base, the J end lost 7 bases, and 10 bases lay between the germline ends. CDR1 MNHEY and CDR2 SMNVEV come from the germline V gene (reference sequence). CDR3 length: 14 amino acids.